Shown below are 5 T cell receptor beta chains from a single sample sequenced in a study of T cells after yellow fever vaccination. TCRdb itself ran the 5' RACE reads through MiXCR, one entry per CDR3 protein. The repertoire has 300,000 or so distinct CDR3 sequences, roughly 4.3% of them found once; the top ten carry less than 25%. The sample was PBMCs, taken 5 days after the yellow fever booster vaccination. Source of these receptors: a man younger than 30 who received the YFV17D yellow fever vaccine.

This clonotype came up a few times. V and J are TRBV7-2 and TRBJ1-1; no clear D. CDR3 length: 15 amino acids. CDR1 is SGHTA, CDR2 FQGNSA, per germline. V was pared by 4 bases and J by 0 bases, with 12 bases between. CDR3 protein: CASSYGRLVNTEAFF. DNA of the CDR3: TGTGCCAGCAGCTATGGTCGACTGGTGAACACTGAAGCTTTCTTT.

This CDR3 is CASSPGQGARNEQFF. The CDR3 nucleotides read TGTGCCAGCAGCCCGGGACAGGGGGCTAGGAATGAGCAGTTCTTC. This chain links TRBV2 with TRBJ2-1; 12 bases line up with TRBD1. The CDR3 covers 15 residues. The germline gives CDR1 SNHLY, CDR2 FYNNEI. With V trimmed by 6 bases and J by 7 bases, 7 bases remained unmatched.

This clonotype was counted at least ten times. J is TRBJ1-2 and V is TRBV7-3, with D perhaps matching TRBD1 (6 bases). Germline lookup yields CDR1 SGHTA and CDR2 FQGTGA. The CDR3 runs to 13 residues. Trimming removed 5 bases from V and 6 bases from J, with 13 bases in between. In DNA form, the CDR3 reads TGTGCCAGCAGCATACAGGGAACCGATGGCTACACCTTC. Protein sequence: CASSIQGTDGYTF.

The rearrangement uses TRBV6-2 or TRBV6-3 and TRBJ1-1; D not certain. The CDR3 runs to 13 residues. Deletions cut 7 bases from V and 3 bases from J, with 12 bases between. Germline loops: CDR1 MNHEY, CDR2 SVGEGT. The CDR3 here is CASTYAEDTEAFF. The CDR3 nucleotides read TGTGCCAGCACCTACGCGGAGGACACTGAAGCTTTCTTT.

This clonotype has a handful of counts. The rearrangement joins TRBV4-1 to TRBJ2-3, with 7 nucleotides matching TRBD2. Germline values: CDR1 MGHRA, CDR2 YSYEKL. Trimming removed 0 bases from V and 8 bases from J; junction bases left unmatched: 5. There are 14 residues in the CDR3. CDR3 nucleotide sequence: TGCGCCAGCAGCCAAGAAGAGCGGGGCCCTACGCAGTATTTT. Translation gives CASSQEERGPTQYF.